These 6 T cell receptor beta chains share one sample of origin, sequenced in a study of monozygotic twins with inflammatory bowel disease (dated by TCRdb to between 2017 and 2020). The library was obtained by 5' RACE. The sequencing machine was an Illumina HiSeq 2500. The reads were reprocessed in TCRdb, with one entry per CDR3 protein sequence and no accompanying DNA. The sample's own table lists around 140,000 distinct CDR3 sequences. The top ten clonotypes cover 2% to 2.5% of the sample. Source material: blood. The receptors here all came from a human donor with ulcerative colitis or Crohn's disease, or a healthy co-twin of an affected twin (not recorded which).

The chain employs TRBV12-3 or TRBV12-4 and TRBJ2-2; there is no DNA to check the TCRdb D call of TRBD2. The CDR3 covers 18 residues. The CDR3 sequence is CASSFPPDMDRVTGELFF.

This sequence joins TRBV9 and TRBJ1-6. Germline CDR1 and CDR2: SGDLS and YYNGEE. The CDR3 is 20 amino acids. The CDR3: CASSVALADPRGSYNSPLHF.

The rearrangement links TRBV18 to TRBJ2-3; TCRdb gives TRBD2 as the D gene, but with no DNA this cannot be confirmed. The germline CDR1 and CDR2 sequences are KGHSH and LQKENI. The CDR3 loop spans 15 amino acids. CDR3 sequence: CASSPPSSGGDTQYF. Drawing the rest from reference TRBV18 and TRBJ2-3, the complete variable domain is NAGVMQNPRHLVRRRGQEARLRCSPMKGHSHVYWYRQLPEEGLKFMVYLQKENIIDESGMPKERFSAEFPKEGPSILRIQQVVRGDSAAYFCASSPPSSGGDTQYFGPGTRLTVL.

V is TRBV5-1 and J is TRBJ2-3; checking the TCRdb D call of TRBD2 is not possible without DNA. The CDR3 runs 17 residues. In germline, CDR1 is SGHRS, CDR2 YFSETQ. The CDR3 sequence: CASSLDSVDQRTDTQYF. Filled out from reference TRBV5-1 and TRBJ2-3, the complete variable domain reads KAGVTQTPRYLIKTRGQQVTLSCSPISGHRSVSWYQQTPGQGLQFLFEYFSETQRNKGNFPGRFSGRQFSNSRSEMNVSTLELGDSALYLCASSLDSVDQRTDTQYFGPGTRLTVL.

CDR3 region: CASSHTGAGNTIYF. The chain joins TRBV9 to TRBJ1-3; TCRdb proposes TRBD1, but this gene call is untestable without DNA. The CDR3 spans 14 residues. Germline CDR1 SGDLS, CDR2 YYNGEE.

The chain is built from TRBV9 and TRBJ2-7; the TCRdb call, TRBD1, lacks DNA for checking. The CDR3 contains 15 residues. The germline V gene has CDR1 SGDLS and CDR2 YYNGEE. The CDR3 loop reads CASSERDSSIYEQYF.